This T cell receptor (beta chain) was sequenced in a study of T cells in narcolepsy. General study findings and limits: Comparing one patient's CSF and blood CD4+ clonotypes highlighted HCRT- and TRIB2-specific autoreactive clonotypes. Autoreactive clonotypes reportedly recurred in blood of same and different patients, not controls.

TCRdb keeps only in-frame clones here, not all; method: immunoSEQ multiplex PCR. The sample shows about 33,000 clones, under 90% of them seen only once. CDR1 is SGDLS, CDR2 YYNGEE, per germline. This CDR3 has 15 residues. The J segment lost 8 bases and the V segment lost 3 bases, leaving 8 bases of the junction unmatched. About this clone itself: The antigen remains unidentified.

The receptor was isolated from a human donor with narcolepsy. Material: CD45RA- memory CD4+ T cells from PBMCs. This sequence joins TRBV9 and TRBJ2-1, with TRBD2 matching over 10 bases. The CDR3 region is CASSESGGALDEQFF. DNA of the CDR3: TGTGCCAGCAGCGAGAGCGGGGGGGCCCTTGATGAGCAGTTCTTC.